The rows below give T cell receptor beta chains drawn from one sample of a study of T cell responses to AZD1222 COVID-19 vaccine. Some clones are missing from TCRdb's copy, which holds only in-frame ones; the method was immunoSEQ multiplex PCR. Of roughly 270,000 clones listed, about 94% are singletons. Here the sequenced sample was peripheral blood, taken 28 days after the second AZD1222 dose. The origin of the receptors is an adult who received the AZD1222 COVID-19 vaccine. CDR3s include the opening cysteine and the closing phenylalanine or tryptophan. Each record gives: D gene, V gene, clone size, CDR3 length, J gene, CDR3 protein, CDR3 DNA. The D gene is left open where the match is weak. Clone size is not always given. Where it is, it says once, few, many or a class for expanded clones.

NA,TRBV21-1,NA,13,TRBJ2-2,CASTPQGAGELFF,TGTGCCAGCACCCCTCAGGGGGCCGGGGAGCTGTTTTTT
NA,TRBV7-7,NA,16,TRBJ2-3,CASSLGLRSGTDTQYF,TGTGCCAGCAGCTTAGGCCTCAGATCGGGCACAGATACGCAGTATTTT
NA,TRBV3-1/TRBV3-2,NA,13,TRBJ1-1,CASSRDLNTEAFF,TGTGCCAGCAGCCGGGACCTAAACACTGAAGCTTTCTTT
TRBD1,TRBV4-1,NA,17,TRBJ2-2,CASSLTRGIANTGELFF,TGCGCCAGCAGCCTCACCAGGGGGATCGCGAACACCGGGGAGCTGTTTTTT
TRBD1,TRBV2,NA,17,TRBJ1-5,CASSGGQGVGSNQPQHF,TGTGCCAGCAGTGGGGGACAGGGCGTCGGTAGCAATCAGCCCCAGCATTTT
TRBD1,TRBV7-2,NA,15,TRBJ1-5,CASSFRQGGDQPQHF,TGTGCCAGCAGCTTCAGACAGGGCGGTGATCAGCCCCAGCATTTT
NA,TRBV6-1,NA,13,TRBJ1-5,CASSENRDQPQHF,TGTGCCAGCAGTGAAAATCGGGATCAGCCCCAGCATTTT
NA,TRBV3-1/TRBV3-2,NA,13,TRBJ1-2,CASSQEAQRGYTF,TGTGCCAGCAGCCAAGAAGCACAGCGGGGCTACACCTTC
NA,TRBV19,NA,15,TRBJ2-6,CASSTPGIGANVLTF,TGTGCCAGTAGTACTCCAGGGATTGGGGCCAACGTCCTGACTTTC
NA,TRBV28,NA,12,TRBJ1-3,CASSLGRNTIYF,TGTGCCAGCAGTTTGGGCAGAAACACCATATATTTT
NA,TRBV3-1/TRBV3-2,NA,15,TRBJ2-2,CASSPTRLGSGELFF,TGTGCCAGCAGCCCTACTAGATTAGGCAGCGGGGAGCTGTTTTTT
NA,TRBV27,NA,17,TRBJ1-5,CASRPTGAGTSNQPQHF,TGTGCCAGCAGGCCAACTGGGGCAGGGACTAGCAATCAGCCCCAGCATTTT
TRBD1,TRBV7-2,NA,13,TRBJ2-7,CASSKTGKYEQYF,TGTGCCAGCAGCAAGACAGGGAAGTACGAGCAGTACTTC
NA,TRBV19,NA,14,TRBJ1-5,CASSITGTSAPQHF,TGTGCCAGTAGTATAACCGGAACTAGTGCTCCCCAGCATTTT
NA,TRBV2,NA,15,TRBJ2-3,CASSEKGFGTDTQYF,TGTGCCAGCAGTGAGAAGGGCTTCGGCACAGATACGCAGTATTTT
TRBD1,TRBV5-8,NA,16,TRBJ1-4,CASSLGTGGNNEKLFF,TGTGCCAGCAGCCTGGGGACAGGGGGAAATAATGAAAAACTGTTTTTT
NA,TRBV19,few,14,TRBJ1-1,CASIDNSMNTEAFF,TGTGCCAGTATCGATAACAGCATGAACACTGAAGCTTTCTTT
NA,TRBV5-1,NA,14,TRBJ1-2,CASSLQGSNYGYTF,TGCGCCAGCAGCTTGCAGGGGTCAAACTATGGCTACACCTTC
NA,TRBV5-4,NA,17,TRBJ1-6,CASSLHVGEGRNSPLHF,TGTGCCAGCAGCCTCCATGTTGGTGAAGGGAGGAATTCACCCCTCCACTTT
NA,TRBV3-1/TRBV3-2,NA,15,TRBJ2-1,CASSPRDTSYNEQFF,TGTGCCAGCAGCCCTCGGGACACCTCTTACAATGAGCAGTTCTTC
NA,TRBV3-1/TRBV3-2,NA,15,TRBJ1-1,CASSQGIWGITEAFF,TGTGCCAGCAGCCAAGGTATTTGGGGGATCACTGAAGCTTTCTTT
NA,TRBV6-6,NA,12,TRBJ2-7,CASSSARHEQYF,TGTGCCAGCAGTTCCGCCCGCCACGAGCAGTACTTC
NA,TRBV7-2,NA,13,TRBJ1-6,CASSLRGNSPLHF,TGTGCCAGCAGCTTAAGAGGGAATTCACCCCTCCACTTT
TRBD1,TRBV7-9,NA,15,TRBJ1-1,CASRPWTGQNTEAFF,TGTGCCAGCAGACCCTGGACAGGTCAGAACACTGAAGCTTTCTTT
NA,TRBV5-1,NA,17,TRBJ2-6,CASSLDAMGSGANVLTF,TGCGCCAGCAGCTTGGATGCCATGGGATCTGGGGCCAACGTCCTGACTTTC
NA,TRBV23-1,few,10,TRBJ1-6,CASSPQPLHF,TGCGCCAGCAGTCCCCAGCCCCTCCACTTT
NA,TRBV19,NA,16,TRBJ1-1,CASSLYRVRGNTEAFF,TGTGCCAGTAGTCTGTACAGGGTGCGCGGGAACACTGAAGCTTTCTTT
TRBD1,TRBV7-2,NA,15,TRBJ1-2,CASSLESRGLAGYTF,TGTGCCAGCAGCTTAGAAAGCAGGGGGCTGGCTGGCTACACCTTC
TRBD1,TRBV7-8,NA,15,TRBJ2-7,CASSFAGGSTYEQYF,TGTGCCAGCAGCTTCGCAGGGGGCTCTACCTACGAGCAGTACTTC
NA,TRBV18,NA,15,TRBJ1-1,CASSTEQDGNTEAFF,TGTGCCAGCTCCACCGAACAGGACGGAAACACTGAAGCTTTCTTT
NA,TRBV7-3,NA,13,TRBJ1-2,CASSSQGSDGYTF,TGTGCCAGCAGCTCTCAGGGAAGTGACGGCTACACCTTC
NA,TRBV5-1,once,15,TRBJ2-1,CASSTVDSSGNEQFF,TGCGCCAGCAGCACCGTGGACAGTTCCGGCAATGAGCAGTTCTTC
TRBD1,TRBV5-1,once,14,TRBJ2-5,CASSFSGGQETQYF,TGCGCCAGCAGCTTTTCAGGGGGACAAGAGACCCAGTACTTC
TRBD1,TRBV5-1,few,18,TRBJ1-1,CASSLAPGTGIENTEAFF,TGCGCCAGCAGCTTGGCCCCCGGGACAGGGATTGAAAACACTGAAGCTTTCTTT
TRBD2,TRBV3-1/TRBV3-2,NA,17,TRBJ2-1,CASSQWGKAGVYNEQFF,TGTGCCAGCAGCCAGTGGGGGAAAGCGGGGGTATACAATGAGCAGTTCTTC
NA,TRBV4-2,NA,15,TRBJ1-2,CASSQDQQAFYGYTF,TGTGCCAGCAGCCAAGACCAGCAGGCTTTCTATGGCTACACCTTC
NA,TRBV21-1,NA,19,TRBJ1-3,CASSKAKDRGNNSGNTIYF,TGTGCCAGCAGCAAAGCCAAGGACAGGGGCAATAACTCTGGAAACACCATATATTTT
NA,TRBV4-2,once,15,TRBJ2-5,CATAPGSGPQETQYF,TGTGCCACCGCCCCAGGTTCCGGGCCGCAAGAGACCCAGTACTTC
TRBD2,TRBV28,NA,16,TRBJ2-1,CASSPRGSGRAGEQFF,TGTGCCAGCAGTCCCCGGGGTAGCGGGAGGGCCGGAGAGCAGTTCTTC
TRBD1,TRBV19,once,15,TRBJ2-1,CASSIGYRGTAEQFF,TGTGCCAGTAGTATAGGATACAGGGGAACAGCTGAGCAGTTCTTC
NA,TRBV28,NA,15,TRBJ1-1,CASSLFVKMSTEAFF,TGTGCCAGCAGTTTATTTGTAAAAATGAGCACTGAAGCTTTCTTT
NA,TRBV10-3,once,15,TRBJ2-3,CAISETGSQLGTQYF,TGTGCCATCAGTGAGACAGGGTCTCAGCTAGGTACGCAGTATTTT
NA,TRBV29-1,NA,11,TRBJ1-2,CSVGLNYGYTF,TGCAGCGTTGGGTTGAACTATGGCTACACCTTC
NA,TRBV2,NA,14,TRBJ1-2,CASSQTLANYGYTF,TGTGCCAGCAGTCAAACATTAGCTAACTATGGCTACACCTTC
NA,TRBV7-9,NA,14,TRBJ1-6,CASSLDSIKAPLHF,TGTGCCAGCAGCTTGGACAGTATTAAGGCACCCCTCCACTTT
NA,TRBV28,NA,14,TRBJ1-6,CASSFYGIGSPLHF,TGTGCCAGCAGTTTTTATGGGATAGGCTCACCCCTCCACTTT
TRBD2,TRBV5-4,once,15,TRBJ2-1,CASSSQLAGPNEQFF,TGTGCCAGCAGCTCCCAACTAGCGGGGCCCAATGAGCAGTTCTTC
NA,TRBV18,NA,12,TRBJ1-1,CASSPGQVEAFF,TGTGCCAGCTCACCAGGGCAGGTCGAAGCTTTCTTT
NA,TRBV29-1,NA,14,TRBJ2-1,CSVAEDWNYNEQFF,TGCAGCGTTGCTGAGGACTGGAACTACAATGAGCAGTTCTTC
TRBD1,TRBV10-3,NA,14,TRBJ1-4,CAISAQGANEKLFF,TGTGCCATCAGTGCGCAGGGGGCTAATGAAAAACTGTTTTTT
NA,TRBV18,once,14,TRBJ1-1,CASSPGPLRTEAFF,TGTGCCAGCTCACCAGGCCCTTTGAGGACTGAAGCTTTCTTT
NA,TRBV12-3/TRBV12-4,NA,13,TRBJ1-1,CASTLQGNTEAFF,TGTGCCAGCACCTTACAGGGTAACACTGAAGCTTTCTTT
TRBD1,TRBV5-1,NA,18,TRBJ2-6,CASRETGTGPTGANVLTF,TGCGCCAGCCGAGAGACCGGGACAGGACCTACTGGGGCCAACGTCCTGACTTTC
NA,TRBV11-2,NA,11,TRBJ2-7,CASSWGHEQYF,TGTGCCAGCAGCTGGGGGCACGAGCAGTACTTC
NA,TRBV5-1,NA,14,TRBJ2-7,CASSFGTRTYEQYF,TGCGCCAGCAGCTTTGGGACTCGAACCTACGAGCAGTACTTC